Following are 31 T cell receptor beta chains from one sample sequenced in a study of glioma-infiltrating T cells after dendritic cell vaccination. Profiled with immunoSEQ multiplex PCR; TCRdb holds only in-frame clones, not every one. The sample gives around 62,000 clones, 82% of which show up once; less than 9.5% is in the top ten. The specimen comprised blood, sampled before dendritic cell vaccination. The receptors derive from a human donor with glioblastoma.

The chain is built from TRBV10-1 and TRBJ2-3; unclear D gene. Germline CDR1 WNHNN, CDR2 SYGVQD (reference sequence). V lost 3 bases and J lost 2, with 9 bases in between. This CDR3 has 14 amino acids. CDR3 DNA: TGCGCCAGCAGTGATGTTGCTACCACAGATACGCAGTATTTT. Residues: CASSDVATTDTQYF.

V and J are TRBV19 and TRBJ2-7, with TRBD2 as a possible D gene (6 bases). Trimming took 5 bases from V and 3 from J, leaving 14 bases between them. The CDR3 is made up of 14 amino acids. Per the germline V gene, CDR1 is LNHDA and CDR2 is SQIVND (reference sequence). As DNA, the CDR3 is TGTGCCAGTAGTGCCCGGACGGGGGACTACGAGCAGTACTTC. Translation gives CASSARTGDYEQYF.

This clone was picked up one time. V gene TRBV4-2 combines with J gene TRBJ2-3, with 9 bases matching TRBD2. The CDR3 totals 18 residues. The junction had 9 bases not matched to a gene; V was cut back by 0 bases and J by 2 bases. The germline CDR1 and CDR2 sequences are LGHNA and YNFKEQ. CDR3: CASSQDVASGDFTDTQYF. CDR3 in DNA: TGTGCCAGCAGCCAAGATGTGGCTAGCGGGGACTTCACAGATACGCAGTATTTT.

The chain employs TRBV28 and TRBJ2-1; D is undetermined. V lost 4 bases to trimming and J lost 3 bases, with 10 bases between them. The germline V gene has CDR1 MDHEN and CDR2 SYDVKM. The CDR3 loop spans 14 amino acids. The DNA for the CDR3 is TGTGCCAGCAGTTCACAGCCGCACTACAATGAGCAGTTCTTC. Its translation: CASSSQPHYNEQFF.

This clone was seen once. V and J are TRBV14 and TRBJ2-5, with D hard to call. Germline CDR1 reads SGHDN; CDR2 reads FVKESK. The CDR3 length is 14 residues. Trimming took off 2 bases at V and 2 bases at J, with 9 bases between the two ends. The DNA of the CDR3 is TGTGCCAGCAGCCAATCTAGTCTTCAAGAGACCCAGTACTTC. It is translated as CASSQSSLQETQYF.

This chain joins TRBV5-1 and TRBJ2-5; TRBD2 is a possible D gene (7 bases). The CDR3 has 14 amino acids. Deletions cut 1 base from V and 7 bases from J, with 14 bases between. The germline V gene encodes CDR1 SGHRS and CDR2 YFSETQ. The DNA of the CDR3 is TGCGCCAGCAGCTTGCGGGGGGCTGACGGGACCCAGTACTTC. This gives the protein CASSLRGADGTQYF.

The J gene is TRBJ2-2, the V gene TRBV28, with 7 nucleotides matching TRBD2. The J segment lost 6 bases and the V segment lost 7 bases, leaving 8 bases of the junction unmatched. Germline loops: CDR1 MDHEN, CDR2 SYDVKM. This CDR3 contains 14 residues. The CDR3 reads CASTRAGVPGELFF. CDR3 sequence (DNA): TGTGCCAGCACACGCGCGGGGGTCCCCGGGGAGCTGTTTTTT.

The rearrangement uses TRBV5-4 and TRBJ1-1; TRBD1 aligns across 7 bases. This CDR3 contains 14 residues. Per germline, CDR1 SGHNT and CDR2 YYREEE (reference sequence). The V and J ends lost 6 bases and 7 bases, in that order; junction bases with no gene match: 12. This CDR3 reads CASTPGQVLGEAFF. The CDR3 bases are TGTGCCAGCACCCCTGGACAGGTTCTCGGTGAAGCTTTCTTT.

The chain uses TRBV4-2 and TRBJ2-3; D not resolved. Germline V gene lookup returns CDR1 LGHNA and CDR2 YNFKEQ. V lost 1 base and J lost 1, with 6 bases in between. This CDR3 is 14 amino acids long. DNA of the CDR3: TGTGCCAGCAGCCAAGCCACAGGCACAGATACGCAGTATTTT. This sequence encodes CASSQATGTDTQYF.

For the CDR3, the DNA is TGTGCCAGCACCGGGGGGGAACAGCCCCAGCATTTT. It translates to CASTGGEQPQHF. The genes are TRBV6-6 and TRBJ1-5; a weak D match, TRBD1 (5 bases). V was shortened by 7 bases and J by 7 bases, with 11 bases between the two germline ends. Germline V gene lookup returns CDR1 MNHNY and CDR2 SVGAGI (reference sequence). This CDR3 comprises 12 residues.

The chain recombines TRBV11-2 with TRBJ1-1, with a weak D call TRBD1 (5 bases). Trimming removed 10 bases from V and 1 base from J, with 19 bases in between. CDR1 SGHAT and CDR2 FQNNGV come from the germline V gene. This CDR3 has 15 amino acids. The CDR3 is CATRDSRGANTEAFF. The CDR3 region has the DNA TGTGCCACCCGAGACAGCCGTGGGGCGAACACTGAAGCTTTCTTT.

This clone has just one count. V and J are TRBV7-9 and TRBJ1-2; TRBD1 might be the D (6 bases). Germline loops: CDR1 SEHNR, CDR2 FQNEAQ (reference sequence). The CDR3 runs 14 residues. The V end lost 5 bases, the J end lost 4 bases, and 14 bases lay between the germline ends. CDR3 protein: CASSAGQSSYGYTF. CDR3 nucleotide sequence: TGTGCCAGCAGCGCCGGACAGAGCTCCTATGGCTACACCTTC.

The chain uses TRBV7-9 and TRBJ1-1, with TRBD1 matching over 9 bases. There are 16 residues in the CDR3. Trimming at V came to 4 bases and at J to 2 bases, leaving 8 bases not matched to a gene. Germline loops: CDR1 SEHNR, CDR2 FQNEAQ (reference sequence). CDR3 residues: CASSSLPGQGNTEAFF. The CDR3 DNA is TGTGCCAGCAGCTCGCTCCCGGGACAGGGAAACACTGAAGCTTTCTTT.

This sequence joins TRBV6-6 and TRBJ2-2; D is perhaps TRBD1 (6 bases). The V gene lost 11 bases and the J gene lost 4 bases, with 11 bases spanning the gap. Germline V gives CDR1 MNHNY, CDR2 SVGAGI (reference sequence). This CDR3 comprises 12 residues. The CDR3 protein is CAGRTVTGELFF. The DNA for the CDR3 is TGTGCCGGTCGGACAGTCACCGGGGAGCTGTTTTTT.

This clone occurred many times. The chain employs TRBV9 and TRBJ2-3, with D unclear. The CDR3 has 17 amino acids. From germline, CDR1 is SGDLS and CDR2 YYNGEE. Trimming left V 0 bases short and J 1 base short, with 15 bases between. CDR3 region: CASSVVAAEIRTDTQYF. For the CDR3, the DNA is TGTGCCAGCAGCGTAGTGGCTGCGGAGATTCGCACAGATACGCAGTATTTT.

The CDR3 DNA reads TGTGCCAGCAGTACGGGACACCTCTCCTACGAGCAGTACTTC. Protein: CASSTGHLSYEQYF. The chain joins TRBV27 to TRBJ2-7, with D maybe TRBD1 (6 bases). This CDR3 comprises 14 residues. Looked up from germline, CDR1 is MNHEY and CDR2 is SMNVEV (reference sequence). Trimming pared 5 bases from V and 0 bases from J, leaving 11 bases between.

The chain has TRBV28 and TRBJ2-1; 14 nucleotides agree with TRBD2. The CDR3 covers 15 residues. With V trimmed by 3 bases and J by 15 bases, 10 bases remained unmatched. CDR1 is MDHEN, CDR2 SYDVKM, per germline. The CDR3 DNA follows: TGTGCCAGCAGTTTTCCCCGGACTAGCGGGGGGCCTCGGTTCTTC. This translates into CASSFPRTSGGPRFF.

V and J are TRBV5-7 and TRBJ1-4; possible D gene TRBD1, 5 bases. TRBV5-7 is an open reading frame whose function is uncertain. The CDR3 runs to 13 residues. V gave up 4 bases and J gave up 8 bases, with 12 bases separating them. The chain's CDR3 is CASSLDREEKLFF. The CDR3 nucleotides read TGTGCCAGCAGCCTCGACAGAGAAGAAAAACTGTTTTTT.

The rearrangement links TRBV5-4 to TRBJ2-5, with 8 bases matching TRBD1. After removal of 4 bases from V and 5 bases from J, the junction contained 13 bases not matched to a gene. Per germline, CDR1 SGHNT and CDR2 YYREEE (reference sequence). The CDR3 length is 16 residues. Here the CDR3 DNA reads TGTGCCAGCAGCCTGGACCCGGGACAGGTACTGGAGACCCAGTACTTC. Protein sequence: CASSLDPGQVLETQYF.

The chain recombines TRBV29-1 with TRBJ2-7, with 8 positions matching TRBD1. The V gene end was trimmed by 6 bases and the J gene end by 0 bases; junction bases not matched to a gene: 13. CDR3 length: 16 residues. The germline V gene encodes CDR1 SQVTM and CDR2 ANQGSEA. The CDR3, as DNA: TGCAGCGTACAAGAGACGAGACAGGGGCGCTCCTACGAGCAGTACTTC. As protein: CSVQETRQGRSYEQYF.

The CDR3 nucleotides are TGTGCCAGCAGCGGGGGACTAGCGGGGGGCTACGAGCAGTACTTC. Residues: CASSGGLAGGYEQYF. The chain has TRBV7-2 and TRBJ2-5; 15 positions agree with TRBD2. Gene TRBJ2-7 matches the end of the DNA better, so the J call may be wrong. The CDR3 consists of 15 residues. Germline CDR1 SGHTA, CDR2 FQGNSA.

The rearrangement links TRBV11-2 to TRBJ2-7; 11 positions agree with TRBD1. The CDR3 is 15 residues long. CDR1 is SGHAT, CDR2 FQNNGV, per germline. J lost 2 bases, V lost 3 bases, and 3 bases had no gene match. CDR3 loop: CASSFGTGGPYEQYF. The CDR3 nucleotides are TGTGCCAGCAGCTTCGGGACAGGGGGACCCTACGAGCAGTACTTC.

The gene calls are TRBV19 and TRBJ2-7, with TRBD2 as a possible D gene (5 bases). The CDR3 length is 13 residues. CDR1 and CDR2 (germline): LNHDA, SQIVND (reference sequence). Trimming shortened V by 3 bases and J by 0 bases, and 6 bases separated the two germline ends. In DNA, the CDR3 is TGTGCCAGTAGTATGGACTTCTCCTACGAGCAGTACTTC. Translated, it gives CASSMDFSYEQYF.

The chain recombines TRBV13 with TRBJ1-3; 7 nucleotides align to TRBD1. Germline lookup yields CDR1 PRHDT and CDR2 FYEKMQ (reference sequence). Losses at the gene ends were 5 bases for V and 4 bases for J; bases not matched to a gene: 14. The CDR3 loop spans 17 amino acids. In DNA, the CDR3 is TGTGCCAGCAGCAGTCCGACCGGACAGGCGGACGGAAACACCATATATTTT. This translates into CASSSPTGQADGNTIYF.

The rearrangement links TRBV27 to TRBJ1-1; D ambiguous. This CDR3 region has 15 residues. V was trimmed by 6 bases and J by 5 bases, leaving 19 bases between them. Germline CDR1 and CDR2: MNHEY and SMNVEV (reference sequence). The CDR3: CASRIFPRGETEAFF. The DNA of the CDR3 is TGTGCCAGCAGAATTTTCCCCCGGGGAGAAACTGAAGCTTTCTTT.

V gene TRBV2 combines with J gene TRBJ2-5, with D unclear. Germline lookup yields CDR1 SNHLY and CDR2 FYNNEI. The CDR3 spans 12 residues. V lost 7 bases and J lost 4, with 10 bases in between. CDR3 residues: CASNFYSETQYF. Written as DNA, the CDR3 is TGTGCCAGCAATTTTTACTCAGAGACCCAGTACTTC.

This rearrangement joins TRBV30 to TRBJ2-5; tentatively, D is TRBD1 (5 bases). TRBJ2-7 explains the end of the DNA better; the J call may be wrong. Germline V gene data show CDR1 as GTSNPN and CDR2 as SVGIG (reference sequence). CDR3 size: 15 residues. The CDR3 coding sequence is TGTGCCTGGAACTTCCCTCAGGGTGCCAACTACGAGCAGTACTTC. Translation: CAWNFPQGANYEQYF.

The rearrangement uses TRBV7-6 and TRBJ2-5; weak D call: TRBD1 (5 bases). The CDR3 sequence is 14 residues long. Germline loops: CDR1 SGHVS, CDR2 FNYEAQ. V was clipped by 0 bases and J by 5 bases, with 10 bases between them. CDR3: CASSLASRVETQYF. For the CDR3, the DNA is TGTGCCAGCAGCTTAGCGAGCAGGGTCGAGACCCAGTACTTC.

V is TRBV7-9 and J is TRBJ2-5; D is possibly TRBD2 (6 bases). CDR1 and CDR2 from the germline V gene are SEHNR and FQNEAQ (reference sequence). The ends were cut back, 4 bases at V and 9 bases at J, with 18 bases in the middle. The CDR3 runs 14 residues. CDR3 residues: CASSYPGLMMSQYF. In DNA, the CDR3 is TGTGCCAGCAGCTACCCGGGACTTATGATGTCCCAGTACTTC.

This chain connects TRBV13 to TRBJ1-2; D may be TRBD1 (6 bases). V lost 2 bases, J lost 7 bases, and 11 bases lay in between. This CDR3 spans 13 amino acids. Germline CDR1 reads PRHDT; CDR2 reads FYEKMQ (reference sequence). The DNA of the CDR3 is TGTGCCAGCAGCTTAACAGGGAGGGCTGGCTACACCTTC. Residues: CASSLTGRAGYTF.

The genes are TRBV11-2 and TRBJ2-7; 9 nucleotides align to TRBD1. There are 17 residues in the CDR3. J was trimmed by 3 bases and V by 0 bases; bases with no gene match: 9. Germline assignment: CDR1 SGHAT and CDR2 FQNNGV. CDR3 coding DNA: TGTGCCAGCAGCTTAGATCTGGACAGGGGAAACCACTACGAGCAGTACTTC. Translating gives CASSLDLDRGNHYEQYF.